This T cell receptor (beta chain) derives from a study of shared clonotypes between healthy human individuals. Whole-study results and caveats: Investigators collected only blood, and repertoires in tissues likely differ. The genetic and exposure-history diversity represented was limited by few donors.

Concerning this clone: Its antigen is still unknown.

Using immunoSEQ multiplex PCR, the repertoire was profiled, and TCRdb retains in-frame clones only, with some absent. Seen here are about 1.1 million clones, 77% observed once, and the top ten hold over 0.8%. The germline CDR1 and CDR2 sequences are SGHRS and YFSETQ. Trimming shortened V by 0 bases and J by 9 bases, and 13 bases separated the two germline ends. The CDR3 consists of 14 residues. Healthy HIV-negative adults without recent acute infections or vaccinations served as donors. The split of CD4+ cells yielded CD45RA+ naive and CD45RA-negative memory subsets. The chain couples TRBV5-1 to TRBJ2-1; a possible D gene is TRBD1 (6 bases). The sequence came from a man aged 18 to 35 in good health. Some clones in this sample may be carry-over from other donors' samples. The source material was memory CD4+ T cells from PBMCs. Subset here: CD45RA-negative fraction. The CDR3 DNA sequence: TGCGCCAGCAGCTTGGCGACAGGCCTCACTGAGCAGTTCTTC. Protein product: CASSLATGLTEQFF.